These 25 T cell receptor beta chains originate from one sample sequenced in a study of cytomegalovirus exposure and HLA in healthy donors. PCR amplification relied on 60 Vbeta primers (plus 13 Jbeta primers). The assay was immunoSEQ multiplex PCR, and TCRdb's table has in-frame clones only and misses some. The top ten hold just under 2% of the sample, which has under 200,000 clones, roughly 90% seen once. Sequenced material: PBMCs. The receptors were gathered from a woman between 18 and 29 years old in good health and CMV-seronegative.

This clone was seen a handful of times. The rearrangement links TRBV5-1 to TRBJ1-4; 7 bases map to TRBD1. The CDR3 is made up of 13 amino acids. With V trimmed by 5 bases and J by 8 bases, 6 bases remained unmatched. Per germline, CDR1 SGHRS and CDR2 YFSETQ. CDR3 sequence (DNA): TGCGCCAGCAGTGACAGGGTTGGCGAAAAACTGTTTTTT. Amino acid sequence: CASSDRVGEKLFF. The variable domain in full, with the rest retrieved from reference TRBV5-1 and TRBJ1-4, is KAGVTQTPRYLIKTRGQQVTLSCSPISGHRSVSWYQQTPGQGLQFLFEYFSETQRNKGNFPGRFSGRQFSNSRSEMNVSTLELGDSALYLCASSDRVGEKLFFGSGTQLSVL.

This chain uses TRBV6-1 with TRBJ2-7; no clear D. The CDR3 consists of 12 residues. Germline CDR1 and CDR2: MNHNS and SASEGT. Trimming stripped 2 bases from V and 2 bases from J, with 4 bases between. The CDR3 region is CASSERAYEQYF. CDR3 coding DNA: TGTGCCAGCAGTGAACGGGCCTACGAGCAGTACTTC.

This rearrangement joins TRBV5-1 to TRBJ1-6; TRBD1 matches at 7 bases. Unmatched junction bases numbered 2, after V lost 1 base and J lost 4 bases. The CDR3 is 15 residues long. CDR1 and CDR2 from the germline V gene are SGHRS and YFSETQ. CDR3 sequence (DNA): TGCGCCAGCAGCTTGACAGGGGAATATAATTCACCCCTCCACTTT. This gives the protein CASSLTGEYNSPLHF.

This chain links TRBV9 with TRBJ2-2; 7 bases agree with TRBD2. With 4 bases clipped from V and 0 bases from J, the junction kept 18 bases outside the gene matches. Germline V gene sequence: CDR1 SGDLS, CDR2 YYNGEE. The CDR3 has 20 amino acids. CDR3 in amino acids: CASSQVPSSGYFANTGELFF. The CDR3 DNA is TGTGCCAGCAGCCAAGTACCTTCTAGCGGTTATTTCGCGAACACCGGGGAGCTGTTTTTT. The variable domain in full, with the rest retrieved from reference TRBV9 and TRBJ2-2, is DSGVTQTPKHLITATGQRVTLRCSPRSGDLSVYWYQQSLDQGLQFLIQYYNGEERAKGNILERFSAQQFPDLHSELNLSSLELGDSALYFCASSQVPSSGYFANTGELFFGEGSRLTVL.

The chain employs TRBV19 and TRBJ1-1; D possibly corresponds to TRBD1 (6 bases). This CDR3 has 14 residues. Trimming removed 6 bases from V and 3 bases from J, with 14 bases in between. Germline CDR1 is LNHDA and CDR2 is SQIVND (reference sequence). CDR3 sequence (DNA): TGTGCCAGTAGAGGGACAACCAGTCACACTGAAGCTTTCTTT. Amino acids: CASRGTTSHTEAFF.

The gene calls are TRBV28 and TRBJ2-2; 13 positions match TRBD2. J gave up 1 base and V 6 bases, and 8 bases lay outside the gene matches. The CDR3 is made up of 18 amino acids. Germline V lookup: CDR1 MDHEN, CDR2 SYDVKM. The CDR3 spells CASRRLRTSGGNTGELFF. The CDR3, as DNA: TGTGCCAGCAGGCGATTACGGACTAGCGGGGGGAACACCGGGGAGCTGTTTTTT.

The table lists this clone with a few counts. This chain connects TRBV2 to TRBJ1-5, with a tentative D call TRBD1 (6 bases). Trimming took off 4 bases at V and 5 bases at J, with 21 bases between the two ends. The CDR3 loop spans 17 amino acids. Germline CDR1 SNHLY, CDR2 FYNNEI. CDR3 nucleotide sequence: TGTGCCAGCAGTGTGGCCACCACCGGGACACCGGATCAGCCCCAGCATTTT. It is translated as CASSVATTGTPDQPQHF.

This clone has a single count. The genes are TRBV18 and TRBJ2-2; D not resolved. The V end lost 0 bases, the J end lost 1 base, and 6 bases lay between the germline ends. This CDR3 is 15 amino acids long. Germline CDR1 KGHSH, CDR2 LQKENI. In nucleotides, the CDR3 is TGTGCCAGCTCACCACCATCAGGGAACACCGGGGAGCTGTTTTTT. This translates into CASSPPSGNTGELFF.

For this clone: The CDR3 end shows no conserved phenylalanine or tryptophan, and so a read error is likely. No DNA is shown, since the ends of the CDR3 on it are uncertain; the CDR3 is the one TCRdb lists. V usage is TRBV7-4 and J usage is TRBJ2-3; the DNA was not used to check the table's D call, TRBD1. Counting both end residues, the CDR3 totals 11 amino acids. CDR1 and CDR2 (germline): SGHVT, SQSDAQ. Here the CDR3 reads CASSSRQGEIG.

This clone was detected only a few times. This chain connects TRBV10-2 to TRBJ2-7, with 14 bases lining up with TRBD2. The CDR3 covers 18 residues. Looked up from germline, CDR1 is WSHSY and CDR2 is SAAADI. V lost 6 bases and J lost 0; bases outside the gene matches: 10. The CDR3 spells CASRRTSGRHASSYEQYF. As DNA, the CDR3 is TGCGCCAGCAGAAGGACTAGCGGGAGGCATGCCAGCTCCTACGAGCAGTACTTC.

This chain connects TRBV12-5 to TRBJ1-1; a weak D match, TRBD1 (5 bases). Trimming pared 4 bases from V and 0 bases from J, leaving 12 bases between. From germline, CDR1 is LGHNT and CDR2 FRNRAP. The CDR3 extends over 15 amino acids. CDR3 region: CASGSGGTVNTEAFF. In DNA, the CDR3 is TGTGCTAGTGGTTCGGGCGGGACGGTGAACACTGAAGCTTTCTTT.

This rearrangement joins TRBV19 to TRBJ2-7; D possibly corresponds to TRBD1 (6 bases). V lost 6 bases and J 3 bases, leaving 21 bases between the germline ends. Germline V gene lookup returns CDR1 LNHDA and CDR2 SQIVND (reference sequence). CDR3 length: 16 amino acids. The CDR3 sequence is CASSSVSRGTLYEQYF. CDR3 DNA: TGTGCCAGTAGCAGCGTATCCAGGGGTACCCTCTACGAGCAGTACTTC.

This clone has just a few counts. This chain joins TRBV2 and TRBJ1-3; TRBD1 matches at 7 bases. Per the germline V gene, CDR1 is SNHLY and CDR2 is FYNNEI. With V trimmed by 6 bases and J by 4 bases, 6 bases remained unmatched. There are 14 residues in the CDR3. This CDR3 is CASRQQGMGNTIYF. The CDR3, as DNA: TGTGCCAGCAGACAACAGGGGATGGGAAACACCATATATTTT.

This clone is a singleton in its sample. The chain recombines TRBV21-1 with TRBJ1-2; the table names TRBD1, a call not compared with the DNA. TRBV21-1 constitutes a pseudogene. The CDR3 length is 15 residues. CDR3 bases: TGTGCCAGCAGCATACGGACAGCAACTAACTATGGCTACACCTTC. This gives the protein CASSIRTATNYGYTF.

The CDR3 here is CASSLSFSLNEQFF. CDR3 nucleotides: TGTGCCAGCAGCTTATCATTTAGTCTGAATGAGCAGTTCTTC. J is TRBJ2-1 and V is TRBV13; no clear D gene. This CDR3 region has 14 residues. Germline V lookup: CDR1 PRHDT, CDR2 FYEKMQ (reference sequence). V lost 2 bases and J 7 bases, leaving 12 bases between the germline ends. Together with reference TRBV13 and TRBJ2-1, the CDR3 gives the full variable domain: AAGVIQSPRHLIKEKRETATLKCYPIPRHDTVYWYQQGPGQDPQFLISFYEKMQSDKGSIPDRFSAQQFSDYHSELNMSSLELGDSALYFCASSLSFSLNEQFFGPGTRLTVL.

CDR3 loop: CASSSRDRIYEQYF. The CDR3 DNA is TGTGCCAGCAGCTCGAGGGACAGGATCTACGAGCAGTACTTC. This sequence joins TRBV7-9 and TRBJ2-7, with 8 bases fitting TRBD1. J was trimmed by 3 bases and V by 4 bases; bases with no gene match: 5. The V gene's germline CDR1 is SEHNR and CDR2 FQNEAQ (reference sequence). This CDR3 has 14 residues.

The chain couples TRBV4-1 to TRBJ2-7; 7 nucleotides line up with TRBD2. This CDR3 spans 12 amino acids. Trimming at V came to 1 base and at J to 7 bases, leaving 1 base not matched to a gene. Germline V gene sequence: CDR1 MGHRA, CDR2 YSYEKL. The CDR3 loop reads CASSQAGGEQYF. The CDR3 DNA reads TGCGCCAGCAGCCAAGCGGGGGGAGAGCAGTACTTC.

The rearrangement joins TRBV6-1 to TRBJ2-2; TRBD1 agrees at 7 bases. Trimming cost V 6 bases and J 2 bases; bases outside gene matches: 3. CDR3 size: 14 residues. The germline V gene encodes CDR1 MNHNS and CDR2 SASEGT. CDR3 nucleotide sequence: TGTGCCAGCAGGGGACAGATAAACACCGGGGAGCTGTTTTTT. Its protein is CASRGQINTGELFF.

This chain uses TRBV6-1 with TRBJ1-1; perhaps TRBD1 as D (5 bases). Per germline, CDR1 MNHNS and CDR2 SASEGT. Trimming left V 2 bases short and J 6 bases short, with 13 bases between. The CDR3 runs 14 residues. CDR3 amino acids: CASSEFQGPAEAFF. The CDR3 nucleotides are TGTGCCAGCAGTGAATTCCAGGGCCCGGCTGAAGCTTTCTTT.

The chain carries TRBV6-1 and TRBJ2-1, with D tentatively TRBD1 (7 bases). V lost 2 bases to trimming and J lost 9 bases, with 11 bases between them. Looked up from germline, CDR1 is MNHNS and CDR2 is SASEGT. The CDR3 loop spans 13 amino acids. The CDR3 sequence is CASSEQGGGEQFF. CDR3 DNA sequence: TGTGCCAGCAGTGAACAGGGGGGTGGTGAGCAGTTCTTC.

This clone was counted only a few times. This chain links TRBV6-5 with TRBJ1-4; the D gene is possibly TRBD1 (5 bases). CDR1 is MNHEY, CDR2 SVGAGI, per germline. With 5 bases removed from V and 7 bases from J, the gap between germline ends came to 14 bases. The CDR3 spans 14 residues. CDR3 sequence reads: CASSPGGVSEKLFF. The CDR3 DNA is TGTGCCAGCAGTCCCGGAGGGGTTTCTGAAAAACTGTTTTTT.

CDR3: CASSPDRSYNEQFF. The CDR3 nucleotides read TGCGCCAGCAGCCCGGACAGGTCCTACAATGAGCAGTTCTTC. V and J are TRBV5-1 and TRBJ2-1; 7 nucleotides align to TRBD1. This CDR3 region has 14 residues. Germline V gives CDR1 SGHRS, CDR2 YFSETQ. With V trimmed by 4 bases and J by 1 base, 2 bases remained unmatched.

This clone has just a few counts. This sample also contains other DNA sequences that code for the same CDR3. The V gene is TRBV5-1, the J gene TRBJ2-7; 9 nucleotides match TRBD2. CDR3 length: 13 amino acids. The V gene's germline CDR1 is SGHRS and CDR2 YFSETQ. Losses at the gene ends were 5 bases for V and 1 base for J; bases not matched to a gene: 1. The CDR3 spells CASSSGGSYEQYF. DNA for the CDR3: TGCGCCAGCAGTAGCGGGGGTTCCTACGAGCAGTACTTC.

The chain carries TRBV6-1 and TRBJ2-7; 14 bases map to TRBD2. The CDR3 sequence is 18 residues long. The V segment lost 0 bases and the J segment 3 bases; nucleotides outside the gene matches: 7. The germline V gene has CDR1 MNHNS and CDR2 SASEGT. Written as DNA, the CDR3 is TGTGCCAGCAGTGAAGCTCGACTAGCGGGGGGGATGGTCTACGAGCAGTACTTC. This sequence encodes CASSEARLAGGMVYEQYF.

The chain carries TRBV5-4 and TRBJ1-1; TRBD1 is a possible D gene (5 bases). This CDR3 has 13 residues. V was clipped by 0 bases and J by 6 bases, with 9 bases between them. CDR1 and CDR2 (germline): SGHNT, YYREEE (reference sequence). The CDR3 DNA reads TGTGCCAGCAGCTTGGGGACAAGGTCTGAAGCTTTCTTT. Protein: CASSLGTRSEAFF.